Shown below are 22 T cell receptor beta chains from a single sample sequenced in a study of T cells in Graves' hyperthyroidism and ophthalmopathy. Regions amplified from RNA transcripts were the TCR beta CDR3 regions. The TCR CDR3 was amplified in a first-round RT-PCR using the HTBI primer set. TCRdb reanalysed the multiplex PCR reads using MiXCR and keeps one entry per CDR3 protein. This table has under 750,000 distinct CDR3 sequences, 15% to 20% appearing once. Input material: blood. Receptor source: a woman in her forties or fifties with Graves' hyperthyroidism that later progressed to Graves' ophthalmopathy.

This clonotype was seen ten or more times. This sequence joins TRBV12-3 or TRBV12-4 and TRBJ1-1; D gene ambiguous. There are 10 residues in the CDR3. V dropped 2 bases and J dropped 12 bases, with 7 bases sitting between them. The CDR3 sequence is CASSLRETFF. The CDR3 coding sequence is TGTGCCAGCAGTTTACGGGAGACTTTCTTT.

This clonotype was seen only a few times. V and J are TRBV10-3 and TRBJ1-5; D is perhaps TRBD1 (5 bases). CDR3 length: 14 residues. Trimming shortened V by 10 bases and J by 2 bases, and 15 bases separated the two germline ends. CDR1 and CDR2 (germline): ENHRY, SYGVKD. CDR3 nucleotides: TGTGCCAGCAGGGCTTCTAGGGGCAATCAGCCCCAGCATTTT. This codes for CASRASRGNQPQHF.

The chain links TRBV7-8 to TRBJ2-2; possibly TRBD1 for D (6 bases). CDR1 and CDR2 (germline): SGHVS, FQNEAQ. Deletions cut 0 bases from V and 2 bases from J, with 13 bases between. CDR3 length: 17 amino acids. CDR3 coding DNA: TGTGCCAGCAGCTTAGCCCCAGACAGGATTAACACCGGGGAGCTGTTTTTT. Protein: CASSLAPDRINTGELFF.

This clonotype was observed at least ten times. V and J are TRBV6-1 and TRBJ2-5, with D uncertain. The CDR3 is 14 amino acids. V lost 6 bases to trimming and J lost 5 bases, with 16 bases between them. Germline values: CDR1 MNHNS, CDR2 SASEGT. CDR3 in DNA: TGTGCCAGCAGCCCTGTCATTTCGGGCGAGACCCAGTACTTC. The encoded protein is CASSPVISGETQYF.

The chain couples TRBV5-1 to TRBJ2-5; tentative D call: TRBD2 (6 bases). Trimming left V 2 bases short and J 2 bases short, with 10 bases between. CDR1 and CDR2 from the germline V gene are SGHRS and YFSETQ. The CDR3 runs to 14 residues. The CDR3, as DNA: TGCGCCAGCAGCTTCCACGGGGGACAAGAGACCCAGTACTTC. Amino acid sequence: CASSFHGGQETQYF.

This clonotype has more than one count but fewer than ten. The J gene is TRBJ2-2, the V gene TRBV19, with D possibly being TRBD1 (6 bases). Trimming left V 2 bases short and J 3 bases short, with 16 bases between. Germline lookup yields CDR1 LNHDA and CDR2 SQIVND (reference sequence). This CDR3 region has 17 residues. CDR3 bases: TGTGCCAGTAGTATAAACAACAGGGCGATGGACACCGGGGAGCTGTTTTTT. Translating it yields CASSINNRAMDTGELFF.

This clonotype was seen repeatedly, ten times or more. This sequence joins TRBV6-2 or TRBV6-3 and TRBJ1-2, with TRBD1 identical over 11 bases. Trimming removed 0 bases from V and 4 bases from J; junction bases left unmatched: 4. The CDR3 has 16 residues. The germline V gene has CDR1 MNHEY and CDR2 SVGEGT. CDR3 amino acids: CASSYSGTGGGYGYTF. CDR3 DNA: TGTGCCAGCAGTTACTCGGGGACAGGGGGAGGCTATGGCTACACCTTC.

Concerning this clonotype: This may be a read error, as it is one base from a much larger clone. CDR3 sequence: CARSLGTDPTYEQYF. The DNA for the CDR3 is TGTGCCAGGAGCTTAGGTACCGACCCGACCTACGAGCAGTACTTC. The chain combines TRBV5-4 with TRBJ2-7; D ambiguous. Germline lookup yields CDR1 SGHNT and CDR2 YYREEE (reference sequence). CDR3 length equals 15 residues. The full variable domain, rest sourced from reference TRBV5-4 and TRBJ2-7, is ETGVTQSPTHLIKTRGQQVTLRCSSQSGHNTVSWYQQALGQGPQFIFQYYREEENGRGNFPPRFSGLQFPNYSSELNVNALELDDSALYLCARSLGTDPTYEQYFGPGTRLTVT.

CDR3 nucleotides: TGTGCCAGCAGTGAACGGAGGGGCCCACAGAATCAGCCCCAGCATTTT. Translating it yields CASSERRGPQNQPQHF. The rearrangement joins TRBV6-1 to TRBJ1-5; perhaps TRBD1 as D (5 bases). V lost 2 bases and J lost 4, with 15 bases in between. The CDR3 loop spans 16 amino acids. Per the germline V gene, CDR1 is MNHNS and CDR2 is SASEGT.

This chain uses TRBV2 with TRBJ2-3, with D possibly being TRBD1 (6 bases). The germline gives CDR1 SNHLY, CDR2 FYNNEI. V gave up 7 bases and J gave up 6 bases, with 14 bases separating them. The CDR3 totals 13 residues. The CDR3 DNA reads as TGTGCCAGCAAAACAGGGTCGGGGGATACGCAGTATTTT. Translated: CASKTGSGDTQYF.

Many counts were recorded for this clonotype. V is TRBV18 and J is TRBJ1-1; D unclear. The V gene's germline CDR1 is KGHSH and CDR2 LQKENI. This CDR3 contains 12 residues. V shed 1 base and J shed 7 bases, with 7 bases lying between them. CDR3 nucleotide sequence: TGTGCCAGCTCACCACTAGAGAGTGAAGCTTTCTTT. Amino acid sequence: CASSPLESEAFF. Full variable domain (outside the CDR3, taken from reference TRBV18 and TRBJ1-1): NAGVMQNPRHLVRRRGQEARLRCSPMKGHSHVYWYRQLPEEGLKFMVYLQKENIIDESGMPKERFSAEFPKEGPSILRIQQVVRGDSAAYFCASSPLESEAFFGQGTRLTVV.

This clonotype was detected a few times. The chain carries TRBV19 and TRBJ1-5, with 7 bases fitting TRBD1. The CDR3 is 18 amino acids. V gave up 0 bases and J gave up 0 bases; unmatched junction bases: 8. Germline assignment: CDR1 LNHDA and CDR2 SQIVND (reference sequence). CDR3 DNA: TGTGCCAGTAGTATAGAAGACAGGGTCAACCCTAGCAATCAGCCCCAGCATTTT. Amino acid sequence: CASSIEDRVNPSNQPQHF.

This clonotype has a count of ten or more. The chain has TRBV6-1 and TRBJ1-1; 8 nucleotides agree with TRBD1. Germline V CDR1 and CDR2: MNHNS, SASEGT. V dropped 7 bases and J dropped 3; count of bases not matched to a gene: 7. This CDR3 is built from 14 residues. CDR3 in amino acids: CASIRQGTHTEAFF. CDR3 nucleotides: TGTGCCAGCATTCGACAGGGGACACACACTGAAGCTTTCTTT.

This clonotype was picked up a small number of times. The chain uses TRBV10-3 and TRBJ2-2, with 7 nucleotides matching TRBD1. Germline loops: CDR1 ENHRY, CDR2 SYGVKD. This CDR3 has 13 amino acids. The J segment lost 4 bases and the V segment lost 8 bases, leaving 4 bases of the junction unmatched. The CDR3 is CAIPGQVTGELFF. CDR3 in DNA: TGTGCCATCCCAGGACAGGTCACCGGGGAGCTGTTTTTT.

Many counts were recorded for this clonotype. The chain employs TRBV5-1 and TRBJ2-3; 7 nucleotides agree with TRBD1. Losses at the gene ends were 4 bases for V and 6 bases for J; bases not matched to a gene: 8. The CDR3 consists of 14 residues. CDR1 and CDR2 from the germline V gene are SGHRS and YFSETQ. The CDR3 spells CASSLDRPRDTQYF. The CDR3 DNA reads as TGCGCCAGCAGCCTGGACAGGCCGAGGGATACGCAGTATTTT.

This clonotype was seen ten or more times. The chain is built from TRBV30 and TRBJ1-1; possible D gene TRBD1, 5 bases. V shed 3 bases and J shed 0 bases, with 8 bases lying between them. The germline gives CDR1 GTSNPN, CDR2 SVGIG (reference sequence). This CDR3 has 13 amino acids. This chain's CDR3 is CAWRSRVNTEAFF. The DNA of the CDR3 is TGTGCCTGGAGGAGCAGGGTGAACACTGAAGCTTTCTTT. Supplemented by reference TRBV30 and TRBJ1-1, the full variable domain reads SQTIHQWPATLVQPVGSPLSLECTVEGTSNPNLYWYRQAAGRGLQLLFYSVGIGQISSEVPQNLSASRPQDRQFILSSKKLLLSDSGFYLCAWRSRVNTEAFFGQGTRLTVV.

The table lists this clonotype with a few counts. The genes are TRBV7-8 and TRBJ2-7; maybe TRBD2 (5 bases). The CDR3 length is 16 residues. Trimming took 0 bases from V and 1 from J, leaving 13 bases between them. Per the germline V gene, CDR1 is SGHVS and CDR2 is FQNEAQ. CDR3 in amino acids: CASSLALAEGSYEQYF. The DNA of the CDR3 is TGTGCCAGCAGCTTAGCGCTGGCAGAGGGTTCCTACGAGCAGTACTTC. Based on the CDR3 plus reference TRBV7-8 and TRBJ2-7, the full variable domain is GAGVSQSPRYKVAKRGQDVALRCDPISGHVSLFWYQQALGQGPEFLTYFQNEAQLDKSGLPSDRFFAERPEGSVSTLKIQRTQQEDSAVYLCASSLALAEGSYEQYFGPGTRLTVT.

The chain has TRBV19 and TRBJ2-3; TRBD1 matches at 7 bases. With V trimmed by 7 bases and J by 1 base, 8 bases remained unmatched. The CDR3 length is 15 residues. From germline, CDR1 is LNHDA and CDR2 SQIVND (reference sequence). CDR3 loop: CASTRGQERTDTQYF. Here the CDR3 DNA reads TGTGCCAGTACCCGCGGACAGGAACGCACAGATACGCAGTATTTT.

This clonotype occurred a few times. The chain carries TRBV7-8 and TRBJ1-2; the D is unclear. CDR3 length: 12 amino acids. CDR1 SGHVS and CDR2 FQNEAQ come from the germline V gene. Trimming cost V 4 bases and J 6 bases, with 9 bases left between them. CDR3 bases: TGTGCCAGCAGCTCGCACCCGGATGGCTACACCTTC. Translating gives CASSSHPDGYTF.

This clonotype came up many times. The gene calls are TRBV11-2 and TRBJ1-4, with 7 bases matching TRBD1. The germline V gene encodes CDR1 SGHAT and CDR2 FQNNGV. CDR3 size: 14 residues. V shed 2 bases and J 8 bases; nucleotides not matched to a gene: 5. The CDR3 spells CASSLIGGQEKLFF. CDR3 nucleotide sequence: TGTGCCAGCAGCTTAATCGGGGGACAGGAAAAACTGTTTTTT.

The chain carries TRBV20-1 and TRBJ1-1; D gene unclear. Trimming stripped 3 bases from V and 0 bases from J, with 11 bases between. CDR3 size: 14 residues. In germline, CDR1 is DFQATT, CDR2 SNEGSKA (reference sequence). This CDR3 is CSARREQLNTEAFF. CDR3 DNA sequence: TGCAGTGCTAGGAGAGAACAGTTGAACACTGAAGCTTTCTTT.

On this clonotype: Given a much more abundant clone one base away, this may be a read error. This CDR3 fails to terminate in the conserved phenylalanine or tryptophan, so it likely reflects a read error. The V call is TRBV2, the J call TRBJ1-1, with D hard to call. Germline CDR1 and CDR2: SNHLY and FYNNEI. The CDR3 is 13 amino acids. Deletions cut 6 bases from V and 0 bases from J, with 8 bases between. The CDR3 sequence is CASRVWMNTEAFL. In DNA form, the CDR3 reads TGTGCCAGCAGGGTATGGATGAACACTGAAGCTTTCCTT.